This T cell receptor (beta chain) is drawn from a study of identical twins. Regarding the study as a whole: Zero-insertion analyses could be partly confounded by invariant MAIT and iNKT cells.

Germline assignment: CDR1 DFQATT and CDR2 SNEGSKA (reference sequence). The CDR3 runs to 14 residues. V gave up 6 bases and J gave up 6 bases; unmatched junction bases: 10. This clonotype came up many times. No antigen is known for it. Template switching introduced a universal primer site, and the cDNA bore unique molecular identifiers. MiXCR, run by TCRdb on the 5' RACE reads, gives a single entry per CDR3 protein. This sample has around 670,000 distinct CDR3 sequences, with around 5.7% found just once. The clonotype comes from a young man in good health. The specimen sequenced was naive T cells sorted from blood. This chain links TRBV20-1 with TRBJ2-7; 11 bases are a match to TRBD1. Here the CDR3 reads CSAHRGQGASEQYF. Here the CDR3 DNA reads TGCAGTGCGCACCGTGGACAGGGGGCTAGCGAGCAGTACTTC.